Below are 21 T cell receptor beta chains sequenced from a single sample in a study of Graves' ophthalmopathy and Graves' hyperthyroidism. Scientists amplified the TCR beta CDR3 regions from RNA transcripts. The authors performed first-round RT-PCR with HTBI primers and then a second-round multiplex PCR. TCRdb used MiXCR to reprocess the multiplex PCR reads, holding one entry per CDR3 protein. The sample lists about 620,000 distinct CDR3 sequences, around a fifth occurring once. Sample: peripheral blood. Receptor source: a woman aged 18-35 years with stable Graves' hyperthyroidism. Some clones in this sample may be carry-over from other donors' samples.

V usage is TRBV5-1 and J usage is TRBJ1-2; the D is unclear. V was trimmed by 0 bases and J by 3 bases, leaving 6 bases between them. The CDR3 contains 13 residues. The germline CDR1 and CDR2 sequences are SGHRS and YFSETQ. This CDR3 is CASSLAKDYGYTF. CDR3 DNA sequence: TGCGCCAGCAGCTTGGCCAAAGACTATGGCTACACCTTC.

For this clonotype: This sequence may be a read error, since a much larger clone differs from it by one base. This rearrangement joins TRBV12-5 to TRBJ1-1; maybe TRBD1 (5 bases). The CDR3 consists of 14 residues. CDR1 is LGHNT and CDR2 is FRNRAP in the germline V gene. The CDR3 region has the DNA TGTGCTAGTGGTTTTGGGGCCATGAACACTGAAACTTTCTTT. Amino acid sequence: CASGFGAMNTETFF.

In regard to this clonotype: Since no conserved phenylalanine or tryptophan closes the CDR3, a read error is the likely cause. The chain is built from TRBV19 and TRBJ2-5, with D tentatively TRBD2 (6 bases). Between the trimmed V and J ends, which lost 11 bases and 4 bases, there was a span of 11 bases. The germline V gene encodes CDR1 LNHDA and CDR2 SQIVND (reference sequence). The CDR3 has 11 residues. DNA for the CDR3: TGTGCCTCGGGGGATGGAGAGACCCAGTACTAC. It is translated as CASGDGETQYY.

The chain joins TRBV12-3 or TRBV12-4 to TRBJ2-7, with D hard to call. The CDR3 is 14 residues long. V lost 4 bases to trimming and J lost 6 bases, with 16 bases between them. CDR3 sequence (DNA): TGTGCCAGCAGTTGGTACCAGCCTCCTGGCGAGCAGTACTTC. This encodes CASSWYQPPGEQYF.

This clonotype was counted many times. Compared with germline, one end of the junction differs, possibly owing to a read error. The J gene is TRBJ1-5, the V gene TRBV12-3 or TRBV12-4; D is unclear. This CDR3 is 14 amino acids long. Here the CDR3 reads CASRLGPYNQSQHF. In DNA form, the CDR3 reads TGTGCCAGCAGGCTCGGACCGTACAATCAGTCCCAGCATTTT.

The sample holds a few counts of this clonotype. The chain joins TRBV6-1 to TRBJ2-7; possibly TRBD1 for D (5 bases). V dropped 0 bases and J dropped 0 bases, with 9 bases sitting between them. The CDR3 loop spans 15 amino acids. The germline gives CDR1 MNHNS, CDR2 SASEGT. CDR3 sequence: CASSEAAGFSYEQYF. The CDR3 DNA follows: TGTGCCAGCAGTGAAGCAGCAGGGTTCTCCTACGAGCAGTACTTC.

This clonotype was counted at least ten times. V and J are TRBV12-3 or TRBV12-4 and TRBJ2-7; the match to TRBD1 covers 8 bases. V dropped 3 bases and J dropped 5; count of bases not matched to a gene: 6. The CDR3 extends over 14 amino acids. The CDR3 loop is CASSFWAGGNEQYF. The CDR3 bases are TGTGCCAGCAGTTTTTGGGCAGGGGGCAACGAGCAGTACTTC.

The chain is built from TRBV6-5 and TRBJ1-5; perhaps TRBD1 as D (6 bases). Germline V gene sequence: CDR1 MNHEY, CDR2 SVGAGI. V was trimmed by 5 bases and J by 0 bases, leaving 14 bases between them. The CDR3 consists of 16 residues. The CDR3 is CASSNTGIYSNQPQHF. CDR3 nucleotide sequence: TGTGCCAGCAGTAACACAGGGATTTATAGCAATCAGCCCCAGCATTTT.

This clonotype occurred many times. The V and J genes are TRBV19 and TRBJ2-5, with D uncertain. The CDR3 consists of 15 residues. Trimming took 2 bases from V and 4 from J, leaving 14 bases between them. Germline lookup yields CDR1 LNHDA and CDR2 SQIVND (reference sequence). CDR3 sequence reads: CASSISQSDRETQYF. The CDR3, as DNA: TGTGCCAGTAGTATAAGTCAATCGGACCGAGAGACCCAGTACTTC.

The J gene is TRBJ1-1, the V gene TRBV28; possibly TRBD1 for D (6 bases). This CDR3 has 17 residues. The V gene's germline CDR1 is MDHEN and CDR2 SYDVKM. Deletions cut 1 base from V and 5 bases from J, with 20 bases between. Written as DNA, the CDR3 is TGTGCCAGCAGTTTATCCCCCCCTTTGGGGGGCGATACTGAAGCTTTCTTT. As protein: CASSLSPPLGGDTEAFF.

This chain uses TRBV6-1 with TRBJ1-1; D is possibly TRBD1 (6 bases). The CDR3 extends over 16 amino acids. CDR1 MNHNS and CDR2 SASEGT come from the germline V gene. Trimming shortened V by 7 bases and J by 0 bases, and 18 bases separated the two germline ends. CDR3 nucleotide sequence: TGTGCCAGCAAATCAGGGGACCGCATATTGAACACTGAAGCTTTCTTT. It is translated as CASKSGDRILNTEAFF.

This clonotype was seen at least ten times. The rearrangement uses TRBV6-4 and TRBJ2-5, with TRBD2 matching over 12 bases. Per germline, CDR1 MRHNA and CDR2 SNTAGT. The CDR3 is made up of 14 amino acids. V lost 4 bases to trimming and J lost 3 bases; unmatched junction nucleotides: 0. This chain's CDR3 is CASSGTSGEETQYF. The CDR3 nucleotides are TGTGCCAGCAGTGGGACTAGCGGGGAAGAGACCCAGTACTTC.

The gene calls are TRBV12-3 or TRBV12-4 and TRBJ2-7, with D perhaps matching TRBD1 (6 bases). V was trimmed by 1 base and J by 3 bases, leaving 13 bases between them. The CDR3 runs to 15 residues. CDR3 nucleotide sequence: TGTGCCAGCAGTTTAGAGACAGGATACTTCTACGAGCAGTACTTC. This gives the protein CASSLETGYFYEQYF.

The chain recombines TRBV7-9 with TRBJ2-5; weak D call: TRBD2 (6 bases). V dropped 2 bases and J dropped 3 bases, with 13 bases sitting between them. CDR3 length: 15 residues. The germline CDR1 and CDR2 sequences are SEHNR and FQNEAQ (reference sequence). CDR3 nucleotides: TGTGCCAGCAGCTTAACGAGCACGGGGGAAGAGACCCAGTACTTC. Translating it yields CASSLTSTGEETQYF.

This clonotype was counted many times. The chain carries TRBV7-9 and TRBJ1-2, with 8 bases identical to TRBD1. The CDR3 length is 15 residues. Trimming cost V 1 base and J 5 bases; bases outside gene matches: 6. Germline CDR1 SEHNR, CDR2 FQNEAQ (reference sequence). CDR3 residues: CASSLEGQDRYGYTF. The CDR3 nucleotides are TGTGCCAGCAGCTTAGAGGGACAGGACCGGTATGGCTACACCTTC.

The chain combines TRBV2 with TRBJ2-7; 10 bases agree with TRBD1. In germline, CDR1 is SNHLY, CDR2 FYNNEI. V was pared by 6 bases and J by 3 bases, with 8 bases of the junction left unmatched. CDR3 length equals 15 residues. CDR3 nucleotide sequence: TGTGCCAGCAGCGCGGACAGGGGGAAGTTCTACGAGCAGTACTTC. Its protein is CASSADRGKFYEQYF.

With regard to this clonotype: The conserved closing phenylalanine or tryptophan is absent in this CDR3, likely reflecting a read error. The CDR3 bases are TGTGCCAGCAGTACCGGACAGGGACCTAACTATGGCTACACCGTG. Encoded protein: CASSTGQGPNYGYTV. The chain joins TRBV27 to TRBJ1-2, with 8 nucleotides matching TRBD1. This CDR3 is 15 amino acids long. V lost 5 bases and J lost 0; bases outside the gene matches: 5. Germline assignment: CDR1 MNHEY and CDR2 SMNVEV (reference sequence).

In this sample, this clonotype turned up many times. At one end the junction does not follow the germline gene, possibly because of a read error. This rearrangement joins TRBV7-2 to TRBJ2-5; 11 bases agree with TRBD2. The CDR3 has 15 residues. Germline-derived CDR1 and CDR2 are SGHTA and FQGNSA. For the CDR3, the DNA is TGTGCCAGCAGGATAACTAGCGGGGGTGGAGAGATCCAGTACTTC. This codes for CASRITSGGGEIQYF.

CDR3 in amino acids: CASSHLTGGNQPQHF. CDR3 DNA: TGCGCCAGCAGCCATCTTACAGGGGGCAATCAGCCCCAGCATTTT. This sequence joins TRBV4-1 and TRBJ1-5, with 7 bases identical to TRBD1. The V gene end was trimmed by 3 bases and the J gene end by 2 bases; junction bases not matched to a gene: 4. Germline V gene data show CDR1 as MGHRA and CDR2 as YSYEKL. The CDR3 loop spans 15 amino acids.

The chain combines TRBV6-1 with TRBJ1-2; TRBD1 agrees at 7 bases. Trimming removed 6 bases from V and 4 bases from J; junction bases left unmatched: 5. Germline V gives CDR1 MNHNS, CDR2 SASEGT. The CDR3 totals 13 residues. The CDR3 loop is CASSRGDTYGYTF. For the CDR3, the DNA is TGTGCCAGCAGCAGGGGGGATACCTATGGCTACACCTTC.

Ten or more counts support this clonotype. This chain joins TRBV7-2 and TRBJ2-7, with D uncertain. Germline V lookup: CDR1 SGHTA, CDR2 FQGNSA. The CDR3 is 13 amino acids. The V and J ends lost 5 bases and 5 bases respectively, with 13 bases between them. The CDR3 protein is CASSGGPPHEQYF. The CDR3 nucleotides are TGTGCCAGCAGCGGCGGACCACCCCACGAGCAGTACTTC. The variable domain in full, with the rest retrieved from reference TRBV7-2 and TRBJ2-7, is GAGVSQSPSNKVTEKGKDVELRCDPISGHTALYWYRQSLGQGLEFLIYFQGNSAPDKSGLPSDRFSAERTGGSVSTLTIQRTQQEDSAVYLCASSGGPPHEQYFGPGTRLTVT.